The 29 T cell receptor beta chains presented below share a single source sample, sequenced in a study of response to subunit inactivated influenza vaccine. Each CDR3 protein is one row after TCRdb ran MiXCR on the RT-PCR reads. The data contain about 650,000 distinct CDR3 sequences, around 16% of them singletons. The specimen comprised PBMCs from blood, sampled about 11 days after vaccination. The origin of the receptors is a man in his fifties who received an inactivated influenza vaccine.

This clonotype was observed a few times. The chain combines TRBV7-9 with TRBJ2-3; 8 bases fit TRBD2. J lost 4 bases, V lost 3 bases, and 9 bases had no gene match. Germline lookup yields CDR1 SEHNR and CDR2 FQNEAQ (reference sequence). This CDR3 region has 16 residues. CDR3 residues: CASSFGTSGLSDTQYF. As DNA, the CDR3 is TGTGCCAGCAGCTTCGGTACTAGCGGACTGTCAGATACGCAGTATTTT.

The table lists this clonotype with a few counts. The chain carries TRBV12-3 or TRBV12-4 and TRBJ2-7, with D tentatively TRBD1 (5 bases). This CDR3 has 13 residues. Trimming took off 6 bases at V and 7 bases at J, with 16 bases between the two ends. The CDR3 is CASSIGHLSEQYF. CDR3 nucleotides: TGTGCCAGCAGCATCGGACACCTGTCTGAGCAGTACTTC.

V usage is TRBV7-9 and J usage is TRBJ2-7; a weak D match, TRBD1 (6 bases). The CDR3 loop spans 15 amino acids. The germline V gene has CDR1 SEHNR and CDR2 FQNEAQ (reference sequence). Trimming cost V 1 base and J 0 bases, with 10 bases left between them. The DNA of the CDR3 is TGTGCCAGCAGCTTAGAACAGGGTACCTCCTACGAGCAGTACTTC. As protein: CASSLEQGTSYEQYF.

The rearrangement links TRBV6-1 to TRBJ2-3; the D gene is possibly TRBD2 (6 bases). Trimming took 5 bases from V and 4 from J, leaving 10 bases between them. The germline CDR1 and CDR2 sequences are MNHNS and SASEGT. The CDR3 is 13 residues long. The CDR3: CASSREASDTQYF. CDR3 coding DNA: TGTGCCAGCAGTAGGGAGGCTTCAGATACGCAGTATTTT.

This chain uses TRBV5-1 with TRBJ1-1; D is perhaps TRBD1 (6 bases). The CDR3 totals 13 residues. The germline V and J ends were trimmed by 4 bases and 4 bases, with 11 bases remaining between them. Germline CDR1 and CDR2: SGHRS and YFSETQ. The CDR3 loop is CASSKDSGTEAFF. Here the CDR3 DNA reads TGCGCCAGCAGCAAGGACAGCGGCACTGAAGCTTTCTTT.

There are many counts of this clonotype. The chain uses TRBV3-1 and TRBJ1-1, with a tentative D call TRBD1 (5 bases). The CDR3 totals 12 residues. Trimming stripped 1 base from V and 8 bases from J, with 8 bases between. CDR1 is LGHDT, CDR2 YNNKEL, per germline (reference sequence). The CDR3 DNA is TGTGCCAGCAGCCAAGCCGGGACCGAAGCTTTCTTT. Amino acid sequence: CASSQAGTEAFF.

The rearrangement uses TRBV6-1 and TRBJ2-2; D remains unclear. Trimming took 8 bases from V and 0 from J, leaving 7 bases between them. This CDR3 is 13 amino acids long. Germline V gives CDR1 MNHNS, CDR2 SASEGT. The CDR3 loop reads CASLGANTGELFF. The CDR3 DNA sequence: TGTGCCAGCTTAGGTGCGAACACCGGGGAGCTGTTTTTT.

The chain carries TRBV4-2 and TRBJ1-1; D not resolved. Germline CDR1 reads LGHNA; CDR2 reads YNFKEQ. V gave up 4 bases and J gave up 1 base, with 19 bases separating them. The CDR3 loop spans 17 amino acids. The CDR3 protein is CASSPSTGITENTEAFF. CDR3 DNA sequence: TGTGCCAGCAGCCCCTCCACGGGGATCACAGAGAACACTGAAGCTTTCTTT.

The rearrangement links TRBV6-2 or TRBV6-3 to TRBJ1-1; a weak D match, TRBD1 (6 bases). The CDR3 loop spans 14 amino acids. Germline lookup yields CDR1 MNHEY and CDR2 SVGEGT. The V gene lost 4 bases and the J gene lost 5 bases, with 14 bases spanning the gap. DNA for the CDR3: TGTGCCAGCAGTTGGGCAGGGGCGAGGACTGAAGCTTTCTTT. Protein product: CASSWAGARTEAFF.

V gene TRBV6-5 combines with J gene TRBJ2-5; TRBD1 matches 7 bases. V lost 3 bases and J lost 4; bases outside the gene matches: 8. There are 15 residues in the CDR3. Germline CDR1 reads MNHEY; CDR2 reads SVGAGI. This CDR3 is CASSYKPTGRETQYF. CDR3 bases: TGTGCCAGCAGTTATAAACCGACAGGGAGAGAGACCCAGTACTTC.

This chain links TRBV10-3 with TRBJ2-7, with 7 bases identical to TRBD1. The V segment lost 1 base and the J segment 1 base; nucleotides outside the gene matches: 4. CDR3 length equals 15 residues. CDR1 is ENHRY, CDR2 SYGVKD, per germline. The DNA of the CDR3 is TGTGCCATCAGTGAGTTAGGGGGCAGATCCTACGAGCAGTACTTC. Residues: CAISELGGRSYEQYF.

This chain connects TRBV12-3 or TRBV12-4 to TRBJ2-3; either TRBD1 or TRBD2 may supply D (6 bases each). The CDR3 length is 16 residues. The V end lost 10 bases, the J end lost 1 base, and 21 bases lay between the germline ends. CDR3 in amino acids: CATTSRKGGGTDTQYF. The CDR3 coding sequence is TGTGCCACCACAAGCCGTAAGGGGGGCGGCACAGATACGCAGTATTTT.

With respect to this clonotype: An end of the junction does not agree with germline; a read error may underlie this. The genes are TRBV4-3 and TRBJ1-2; no reliable D call. The CDR3 is made up of 13 amino acids. The germline V gene has CDR1 LGHNA and CDR2 YSLEER. The CDR3 bases are TGCGCCAGCAGCCAAGATCCCCATCAGGAACGCCTCTTC. Protein sequence: CASSQDPHQERLF.

This rearrangement joins TRBV12-3 or TRBV12-4 to TRBJ2-1; D is possibly TRBD2 (6 bases). Trimming took 3 bases from V and 0 from J, leaving 18 bases between them. The CDR3 totals 18 residues. CDR3 sequence: CASSFETSWISSYNEQFF. CDR3 in DNA: TGTGCCAGCAGTTTCGAGACTAGTTGGATTAGCTCCTACAATGAGCAGTTCTTC.

As to this clonotype: The junction differs from germline at one of its ends, possibly a read error. The chain is built from TRBV19 and TRBJ2-7, with D perhaps TRBD2 (6 bases). This CDR3 region has 14 residues. The germline V gene has CDR1 LNHDA and CDR2 SQIVND (reference sequence). The CDR3 coding sequence is TGTGCGAGTAGTAATCCGGCGGGGAGCTACGAGCAGTACTTC. Translated, it gives CASSNPAGSYEQYF.

This clonotype was counted only a few times. This sequence joins TRBV30 and TRBJ2-5, with D uncertain. The germline V gene encodes CDR1 GTSNPN and CDR2 SVGIG (reference sequence). V shed 4 bases and J shed 3 bases, with 9 bases lying between them. The length of the CDR3 is 12 residues. The chain's CDR3 is CAWTGRKETQYF. The CDR3 bases are TGTGCCTGGACCGGCAGGAAAGAGACCCAGTACTTC.

This clonotype was counted a few times. This sequence joins TRBV5-1 and TRBJ1-6; no definite D call. V was pared by 10 bases and J by 3 bases, with 14 bases between. CDR3 size: 14 residues. Germline lookup yields CDR1 SGHRS and CDR2 YFSETQ. The CDR3 sequence: CASASHGYNSPLHF. DNA for the CDR3: TGCGCCTCAGCAAGTCACGGCTATAATTCACCCCTCCACTTT.

The chain carries TRBV4-2 and TRBJ2-3; TRBD2 might be the D (6 bases). Trimming took off 4 bases at V and 3 bases at J, with 14 bases between the two ends. Germline V gene lookup returns CDR1 LGHNA and CDR2 YNFKEQ. The CDR3 loop spans 15 amino acids. CDR3 sequence (DNA): TGTGCCAGCAGCCTCGAGTCGGGGGTAACAGATACGCAGTATTTT. This sequence encodes CASSLESGVTDTQYF.

This clonotype appeared a few times. The chain has TRBV12-3 or TRBV12-4 and TRBJ2-3; TRBD2 matches 9 bases. The CDR3 loop spans 14 amino acids. V was clipped by 6 bases and J by 5 bases; unmatched bases: 6. In nucleotides, the CDR3 is TGTGCCAGCAGACCGGGACTAGCAAGAGATACGCAGTATTTT. Protein product: CASRPGLARDTQYF.

The gene calls are TRBV5-1 and TRBJ1-2; a weak D match, TRBD1 (5 bases). V dropped 2 bases and J dropped 1 base, with 12 bases sitting between them. The CDR3 runs to 15 residues. Germline lookup yields CDR1 SGHRS and CDR2 YFSETQ. The DNA for the CDR3 is TGCGCCAGCAGCTTCTTCGGGGGAAGTAACTATGGCTACACCTTC. It encodes CASSFFGGSNYGYTF.

The chain recombines TRBV12-3 or TRBV12-4 with TRBJ2-1; 8 positions agree with TRBD2. The CDR3 length is 15 residues. V shed 7 bases and J 6 bases; nucleotides not matched to a gene: 11. The CDR3 DNA sequence: TGTGCCAGCACCCCCATCCGGCGGGGGGTCAATGAGCAGTTCTTC. As protein: CASTPIRRGVNEQFF.

The rearrangement joins TRBV4-1 to TRBJ1-3; D remains ambiguous. Between the trimmed V and J ends, which lost 0 bases and 0 bases, there was a span of 9 bases. The CDR3 length is 16 residues. CDR1 and CDR2 (germline): MGHRA, YSYEKL. The CDR3 DNA sequence: TGCGCCAGCAGCCAAGATATGGGGTTCTCTGGAAACACCATATATTTT. It is translated as CASSQDMGFSGNTIYF.

This clonotype was counted at least ten times. CDR3: CATSSTGDQETQYF. CDR3 DNA sequence: TGTGCCACCAGCAGTACCGGGGATCAAGAGACCCAGTACTTC. The rearrangement links TRBV15 to TRBJ2-5; D possibly corresponds to TRBD2 (5 bases). V shed 3 bases and J shed 2 bases, with 10 bases lying between them. Germline loops: CDR1 LNHNV, CDR2 YYDKDF (reference sequence). The CDR3 is 14 residues long.

The rearrangement joins TRBV20-1 to TRBJ2-5; possible D gene TRBD1, 7 bases. This CDR3 region has 13 residues. CDR1 DFQATT and CDR2 SNEGSKA come from the germline V gene (reference sequence). V lost 0 bases to trimming and J lost 7 bases, with 12 bases between them. CDR3 in DNA: TGCAGTGCTAGAGACCCCCAGGGGGGGACCCAGTACTTC. This sequence encodes CSARDPQGGTQYF.

The J gene is TRBJ2-1, the V gene TRBV23-1; 7 nucleotides match TRBD1. TRBV23-1 qualifies as an ORF whose function is uncertain. The CDR3 consists of 13 residues. V lost 7 bases, J lost 4 bases, and 4 bases stayed unmatched. CDR3 loop: CASTGTVYNEQFF. The CDR3 DNA is TGCGCCAGCACGGGGACAGTTTACAATGAGCAGTTCTTC.

This clonotype was detected only a few times. The chain has TRBV6-2 or TRBV6-3 and TRBJ2-7; D might be TRBD1 or TRBD2, each matching 5 bases. This CDR3 contains 12 residues. With 7 bases removed from V and 7 bases from J, the gap between germline ends came to 14 bases. CDR1 is MNHEY, CDR2 SVGEGT, per germline. This chain's CDR3 is CASKDLGREQYF. CDR3 nucleotide sequence: TGTGCCAGCAAAGATCTGGGACGTGAGCAGTACTTC.

This clonotype was counted a few times. This chain links TRBV11-2 with TRBJ2-3; D unresolved. The germline V gene has CDR1 SGHAT and CDR2 FQNNGV. V was shortened by 4 bases and J by 0 bases, with 20 bases between the two germline ends. The CDR3 has 18 amino acids. The CDR3 DNA is TGTGCCAGCAGCTCTAAGGTGTCACGGCCTTATAGCACAGATACGCAGTATTTT. Amino acids: CASSSKVSRPYSTDTQYF.

The J gene is TRBJ2-7, the V gene TRBV27, with a possible D match to TRBD1 (6 bases). Germline values: CDR1 MNHEY, CDR2 SMNVEV (reference sequence). The CDR3 runs to 14 residues. V lost 8 bases, J lost 3 bases, and 17 bases lay in between. DNA for the CDR3: TGTGCCAGCGGGCAGGGGTCCCCAGGCTACGAGCAGTACTTC. It translates to CASGQGSPGYEQYF.

CDR3 sequence: CSGQYRRDTQYF. The CDR3 DNA reads as TGCAGCGGTCAATACAGGAGAGATACGCAGTATTTT. The chain is built from TRBV29-1 and TRBJ2-3, with D perhaps TRBD1 (5 bases). This CDR3 has 12 amino acids. The V and J ends lost 7 bases and 5 bases respectively, with 13 bases between them. Germline V CDR1 and CDR2: SQVTM, ANQGSEA.